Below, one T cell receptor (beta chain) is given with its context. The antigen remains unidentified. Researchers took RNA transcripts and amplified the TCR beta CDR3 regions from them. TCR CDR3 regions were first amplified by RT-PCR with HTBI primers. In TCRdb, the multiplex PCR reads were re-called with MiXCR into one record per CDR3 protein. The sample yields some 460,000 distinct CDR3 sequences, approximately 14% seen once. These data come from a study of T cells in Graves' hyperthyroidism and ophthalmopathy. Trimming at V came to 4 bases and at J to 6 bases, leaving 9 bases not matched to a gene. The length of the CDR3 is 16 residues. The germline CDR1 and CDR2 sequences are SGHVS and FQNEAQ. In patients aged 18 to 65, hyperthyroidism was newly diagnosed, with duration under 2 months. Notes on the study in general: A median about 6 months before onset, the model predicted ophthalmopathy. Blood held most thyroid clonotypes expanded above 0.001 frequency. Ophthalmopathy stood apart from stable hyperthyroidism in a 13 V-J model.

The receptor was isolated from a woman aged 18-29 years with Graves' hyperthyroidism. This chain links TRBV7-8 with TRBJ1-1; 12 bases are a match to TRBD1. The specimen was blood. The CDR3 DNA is TGTGCCAGCAGCTGGGACAGGGGGCGTGGGAGGGCTGAAGCTTTCTTT. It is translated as CASSWDRGRGRAEAFF.